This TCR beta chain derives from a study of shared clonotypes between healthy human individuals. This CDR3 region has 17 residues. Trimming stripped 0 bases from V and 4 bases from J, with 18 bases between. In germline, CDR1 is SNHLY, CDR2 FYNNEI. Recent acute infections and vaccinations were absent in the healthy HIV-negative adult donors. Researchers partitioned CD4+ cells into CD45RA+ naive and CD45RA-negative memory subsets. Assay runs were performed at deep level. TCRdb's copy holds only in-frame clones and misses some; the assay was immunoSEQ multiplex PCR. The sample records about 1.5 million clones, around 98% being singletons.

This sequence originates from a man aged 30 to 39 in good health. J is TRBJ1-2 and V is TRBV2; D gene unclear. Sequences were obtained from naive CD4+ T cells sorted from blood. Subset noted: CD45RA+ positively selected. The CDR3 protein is CASSEAPGAALSYGYTF. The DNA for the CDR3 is TGTGCCAGCAGTGAAGCGCCGGGCGCAGCCCTCTCCTATGGCTACACCTTC. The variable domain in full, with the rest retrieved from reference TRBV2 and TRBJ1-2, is EPEVTQTPSHQVTQMGQEVILRCVPISNHLYFYWYRQILGQKVEFLVSFYNNEISEKSEIFDDQFSVERPDGSNFTLKIRSTKLEDSAMYFCASSEAPGAALSYGYTFGSGTRLTVV.